These 5 T cell receptor beta chains were sequenced from one sample in a study of cytomegalovirus exposure and HLA in healthy donors. PCR used 60 Vbeta primers and 13 Jbeta primers. Sequencing used immunoSEQ multiplex PCR; TCRdb keeps in-frame clones, though not all of them. The sample carries about 130,000 clones, 81% recorded once. Input material: PBMCs. The receptors shown here come from a young woman in good health and CMV-seronegative.

The chain is built from TRBV5-1 and TRBJ2-2, with D unclear. The CDR3 spans 15 residues. V was shortened by 0 bases and J by 2 bases, with 8 bases between the two germline ends. In germline, CDR1 is SGHRS, CDR2 YFSETQ. CDR3: CASSLGHFNTGELFF. As DNA, the CDR3 is TGCGCCAGCAGCTTGGGACACTTCAACACCGGGGAGCTGTTTTTT.

The V gene is TRBV5-1, the J gene TRBJ1-5; a possible D gene is TRBD1 (6 bases). The CDR3 length is 15 residues. CDR1 is SGHRS and CDR2 is YFSETQ in the germline V gene. V was cut by 0 bases and J by 4 bases, with 11 bases left in between. CDR3 in amino acids: CASSLAVGANQPQHF. The CDR3 DNA is TGCGCCAGCAGCTTGGCCGTGGGGGCGAATCAGCCCCAGCATTTT.

V gene TRBV11-3 combines with J gene TRBJ2-2; tentative D call: TRBD1 (5 bases). The CDR3 length is 17 residues. V was shortened by 4 bases and J by 0 bases, with 15 bases between the two germline ends. The germline V gene has CDR1 SGHNT and CDR2 YENEEA. This CDR3 reads CASSSLPRTPNTGELFF. As DNA, the CDR3 is TGTGCCAGCAGCTCCTTACCCCGGACACCGAACACCGGGGAGCTGTTTTTT.

The gene calls are TRBV19 and TRBJ1-1, with D maybe TRBD1 (6 bases). V lost 5 bases, J lost 0 bases, and 13 bases lay in between. There are 15 residues in the CDR3. Germline CDR1 reads LNHDA; CDR2 reads SQIVND (reference sequence). CDR3 loop: CASSGTGRLNTEAFF. CDR3 in DNA: TGTGCCAGTAGTGGAACAGGGCGATTGAACACTGAAGCTTTCTTT. The complete variable domain, with remaining parts taken from reference TRBV19 and TRBJ1-1, reads DGGITQSPKYLFRKEGQNVTLSCEQNLNHDAMYWYRQDPGQGLRLIYYSQIVNDFQKGDIAEGYSVSREKKESFPLTVTSAQKNPTAFYLCASSGTGRLNTEAFFGQGTRLTVV.

The count of this clone is one. This chain joins TRBV19 and TRBJ2-5; 12 nucleotides align to TRBD2. V was pared by 6 bases and J by 4 bases, with 6 bases of the junction left unmatched. The CDR3 has 15 amino acids. The germline gives CDR1 LNHDA, CDR2 SQIVND (reference sequence). The CDR3 bases are TGTGCCAGTAGCAGCGGACTAGCGGGAAGAGAGACCCAGTACTTC. Protein: CASSSGLAGRETQYF.